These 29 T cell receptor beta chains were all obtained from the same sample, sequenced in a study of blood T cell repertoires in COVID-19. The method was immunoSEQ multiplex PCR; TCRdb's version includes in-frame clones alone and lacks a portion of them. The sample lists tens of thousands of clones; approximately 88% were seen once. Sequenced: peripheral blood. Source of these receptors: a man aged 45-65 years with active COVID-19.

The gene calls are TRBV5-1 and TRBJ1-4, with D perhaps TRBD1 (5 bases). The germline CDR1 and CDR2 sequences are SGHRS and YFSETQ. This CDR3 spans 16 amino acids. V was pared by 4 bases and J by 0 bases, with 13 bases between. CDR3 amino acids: CASSEFWDSTNEKLFF. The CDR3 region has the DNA TGCGCCAGCAGCGAGTTCTGGGACTCAACTAATGAAAAACTGTTTTTT.

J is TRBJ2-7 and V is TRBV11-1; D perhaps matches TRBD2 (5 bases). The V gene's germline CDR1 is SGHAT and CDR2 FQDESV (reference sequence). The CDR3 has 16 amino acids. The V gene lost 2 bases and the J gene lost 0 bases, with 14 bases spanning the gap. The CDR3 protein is CASSLSAGVPSYEQYF. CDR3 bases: TGTGCCAGCAGCTTAAGCGCCGGGGTCCCCTCCTACGAGCAGTACTTC.

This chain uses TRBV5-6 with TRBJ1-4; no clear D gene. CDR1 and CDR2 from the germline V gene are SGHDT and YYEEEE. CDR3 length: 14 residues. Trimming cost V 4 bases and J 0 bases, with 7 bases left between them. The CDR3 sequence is CASSLGTTNEKLFF. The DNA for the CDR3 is TGTGCCAGCAGCCTCGGGACAACTAATGAAAAACTGTTTTTT.

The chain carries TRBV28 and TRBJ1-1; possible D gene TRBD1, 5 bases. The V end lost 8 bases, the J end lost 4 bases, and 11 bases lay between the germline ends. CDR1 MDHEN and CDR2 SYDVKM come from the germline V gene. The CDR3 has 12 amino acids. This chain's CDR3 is CASQRRGTEAFF. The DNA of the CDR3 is TGTGCCAGCCAGAGGAGGGGCACTGAAGCTTTCTTT.

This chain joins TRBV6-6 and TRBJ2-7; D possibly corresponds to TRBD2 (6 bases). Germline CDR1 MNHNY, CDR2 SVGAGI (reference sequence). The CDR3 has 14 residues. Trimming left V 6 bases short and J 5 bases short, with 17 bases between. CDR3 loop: CASRPGLPSDEQYF. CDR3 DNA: TGTGCCAGCAGACCGGGACTTCCTTCTGACGAGCAGTACTTC.

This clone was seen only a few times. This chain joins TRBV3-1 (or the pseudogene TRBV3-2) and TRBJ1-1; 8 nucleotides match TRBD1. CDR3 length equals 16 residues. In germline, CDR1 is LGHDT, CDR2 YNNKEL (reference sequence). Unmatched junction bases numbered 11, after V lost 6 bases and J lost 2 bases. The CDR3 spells CASRPGQGGLNTEAFF. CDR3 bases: TGTGCCAGCAGACCCGGACAGGGAGGGTTAAACACTGAAGCTTTCTTT.

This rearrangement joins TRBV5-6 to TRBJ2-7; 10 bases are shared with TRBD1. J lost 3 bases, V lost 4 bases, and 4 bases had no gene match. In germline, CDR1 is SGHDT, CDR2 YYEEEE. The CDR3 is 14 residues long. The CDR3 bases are TGTGCCAGCAGCCCGGACAGGGGGTTCTACGAGCAGTACTTC. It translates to CASSPDRGFYEQYF.

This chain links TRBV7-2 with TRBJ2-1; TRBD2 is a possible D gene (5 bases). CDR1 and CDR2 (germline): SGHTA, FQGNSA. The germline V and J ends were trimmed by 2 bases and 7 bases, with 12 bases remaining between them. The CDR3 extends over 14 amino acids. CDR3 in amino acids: CASSLRTPGNEQFF. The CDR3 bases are TGTGCCAGCAGCTTACGCACCCCGGGGAATGAGCAGTTCTTC.

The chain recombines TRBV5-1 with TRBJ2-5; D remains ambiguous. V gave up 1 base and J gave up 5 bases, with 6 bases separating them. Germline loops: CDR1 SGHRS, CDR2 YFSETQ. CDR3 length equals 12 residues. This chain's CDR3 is CASSLKRETQYF. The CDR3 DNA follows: TGCGCCAGCAGCTTGAAACGGGAGACCCAGTACTTC.

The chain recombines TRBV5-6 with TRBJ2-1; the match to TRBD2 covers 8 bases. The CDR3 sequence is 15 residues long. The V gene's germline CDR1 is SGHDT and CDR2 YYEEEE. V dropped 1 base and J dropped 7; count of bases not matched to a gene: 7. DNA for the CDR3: TGTGCCAGCAGCTTGTTACCCGGGAGGGGGAATGAGCAGTTCTTC. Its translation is CASSLLPGRGNEQFF. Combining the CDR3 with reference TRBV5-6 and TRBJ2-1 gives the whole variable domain DAGVTQSPTHLIKTRGQQVTLRCSPKSGHDTVSWYQQALGQGPQFIFQYYEEEERQRGNFPDRFSGHQFPNYSSELNVNALLLGDSALYLCASSLLPGRGNEQFFGPGTRLTVL.

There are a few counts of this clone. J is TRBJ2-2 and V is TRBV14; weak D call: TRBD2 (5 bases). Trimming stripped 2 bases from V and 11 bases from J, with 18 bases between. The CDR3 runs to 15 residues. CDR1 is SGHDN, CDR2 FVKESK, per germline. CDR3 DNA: TGTGCCAGCAGCCAACAGGACTCCCCTTTAAACGAGCTGTTTTTT. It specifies CASSQQDSPLNELFF.

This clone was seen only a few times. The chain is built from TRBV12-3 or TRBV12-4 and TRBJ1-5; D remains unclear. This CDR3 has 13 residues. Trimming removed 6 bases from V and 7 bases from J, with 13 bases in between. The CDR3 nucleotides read TGTGCCAGCAGCCCCCGCGGGCTGCAGCCCCAGCATTTT. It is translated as CASSPRGLQPQHF.

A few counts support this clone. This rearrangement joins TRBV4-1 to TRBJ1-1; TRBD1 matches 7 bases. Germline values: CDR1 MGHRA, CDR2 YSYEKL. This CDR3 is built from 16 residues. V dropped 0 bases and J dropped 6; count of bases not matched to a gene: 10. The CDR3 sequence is CASSQESTGWLSEAFF. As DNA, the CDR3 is TGCGCCAGCAGCCAAGAATCGACAGGGTGGTTGTCTGAAGCTTTCTTT.

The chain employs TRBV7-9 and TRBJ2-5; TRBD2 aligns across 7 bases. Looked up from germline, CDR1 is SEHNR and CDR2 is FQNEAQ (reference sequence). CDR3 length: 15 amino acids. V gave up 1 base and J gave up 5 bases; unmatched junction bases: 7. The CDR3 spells CASSLGRLAEETQYF. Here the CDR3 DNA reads TGTGCCAGCAGCTTAGGCAGACTAGCCGAGGAGACCCAGTACTTC.

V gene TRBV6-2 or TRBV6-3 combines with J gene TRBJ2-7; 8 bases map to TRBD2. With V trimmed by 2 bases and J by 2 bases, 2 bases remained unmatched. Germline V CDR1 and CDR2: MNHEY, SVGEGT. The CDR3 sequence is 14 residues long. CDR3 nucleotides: TGTGCCAGCAGTTACGACGGGGGGGCCTACGAGCAGTACTTC. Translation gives CASSYDGGAYEQYF.

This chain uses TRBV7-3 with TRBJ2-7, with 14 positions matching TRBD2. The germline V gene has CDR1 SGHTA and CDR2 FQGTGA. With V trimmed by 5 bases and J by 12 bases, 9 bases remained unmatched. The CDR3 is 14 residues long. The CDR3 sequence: CASSRLAGGPVRYF. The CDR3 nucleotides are TGTGCCAGCAGCAGACTAGCGGGAGGGCCTGTACGGTACTTC.

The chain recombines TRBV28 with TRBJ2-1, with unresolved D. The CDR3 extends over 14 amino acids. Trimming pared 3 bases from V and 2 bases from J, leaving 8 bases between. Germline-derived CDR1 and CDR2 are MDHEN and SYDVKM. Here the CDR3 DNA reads TGTGCCAGCAGTTTGACTGGAGCCTACAATGAGCAGTTCTTC. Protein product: CASSLTGAYNEQFF.

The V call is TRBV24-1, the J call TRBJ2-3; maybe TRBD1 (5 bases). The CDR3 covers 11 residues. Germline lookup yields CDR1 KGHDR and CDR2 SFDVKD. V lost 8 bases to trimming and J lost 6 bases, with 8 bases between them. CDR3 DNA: TGTGCCACCATGGGGCAGGATACGCAGTATTTT. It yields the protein CATMGQDTQYF.

The CDR3 DNA reads as TGTGCCAGCAGCTTTTCCAGGGTCTACAATGAGCAGTTCTTC. Encoded protein: CASSFSRVYNEQFF. This chain connects TRBV5-8 to TRBJ2-1, with D possibly TRBD1 on 5 matching bases. The CDR3 sequence is 14 residues long. Per germline, CDR1 SGHTS and CDR2 YDEGEE. The V gene lost 2 bases and the J gene lost 3 bases, with 9 bases spanning the gap.

CDR3 in DNA: TGTGCCAGCAGTTTATGGACTAGCGGGAGGTACAATGAGCAGTTCTTC. Translating it yields CASSLWTSGRYNEQFF. The chain carries TRBV28 and TRBJ2-1, with TRBD2 identical over 13 bases. The CDR3 has 16 amino acids. Germline V gene sequence: CDR1 MDHEN, CDR2 SYDVKM. Trimming cost V 0 bases and J 4 bases; bases outside gene matches: 0.

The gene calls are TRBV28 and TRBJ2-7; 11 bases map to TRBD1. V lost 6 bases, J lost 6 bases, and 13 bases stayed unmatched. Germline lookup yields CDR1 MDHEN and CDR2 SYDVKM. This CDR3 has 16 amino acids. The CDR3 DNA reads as TGTGCCAGCAGATTACGGGGGACAGGGGGTACGGGCGAGCAGTACTTC. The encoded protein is CASRLRGTGGTGEQYF. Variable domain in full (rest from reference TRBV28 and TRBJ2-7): DVKVTQSSRYLVKRTGEKVFLECVQDMDHENMFWYRQDPGLGLRLIYFSYDVKMKEKGDIPEGYSVSREKKERFSLILESASTNQTSMYLCASRLRGTGGTGEQYFGPGTRLTVT.

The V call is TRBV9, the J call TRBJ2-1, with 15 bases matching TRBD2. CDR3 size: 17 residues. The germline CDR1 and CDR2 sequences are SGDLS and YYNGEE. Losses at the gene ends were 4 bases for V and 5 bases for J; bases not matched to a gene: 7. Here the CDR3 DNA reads TGTGCCAGCAGCCCTGGACTAGCGGGGGGGCGGAACAATGAGCAGTTCTTC. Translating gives CASSPGLAGGRNNEQFF.

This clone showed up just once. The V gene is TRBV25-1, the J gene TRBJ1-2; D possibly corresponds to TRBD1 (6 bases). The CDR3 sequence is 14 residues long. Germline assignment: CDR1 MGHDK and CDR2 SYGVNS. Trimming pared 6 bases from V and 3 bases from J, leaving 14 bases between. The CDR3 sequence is CASRSGHRDYGYTF. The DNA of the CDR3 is TGTGCCAGCAGATCGGGACACCGGGACTATGGCTACACCTTC.

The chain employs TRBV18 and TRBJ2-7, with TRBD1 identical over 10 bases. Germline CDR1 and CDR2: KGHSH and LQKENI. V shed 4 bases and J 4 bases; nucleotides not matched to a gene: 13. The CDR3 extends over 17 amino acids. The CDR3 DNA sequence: TGTGCCAGCTCACGTACCGGGACAGGGGAAAGGTGGTACGAGCAGTACTTC. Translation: CASSRTGTGERWYEQYF.

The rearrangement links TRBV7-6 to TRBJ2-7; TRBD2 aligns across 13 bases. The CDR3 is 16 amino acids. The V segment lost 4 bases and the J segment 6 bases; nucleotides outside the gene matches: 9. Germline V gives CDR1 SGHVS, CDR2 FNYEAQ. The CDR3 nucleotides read TGTGCCAGCAGCTCAGGGACTAGCGGGGCCCCGCTCGAGCAGTACTTC. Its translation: CASSSGTSGAPLEQYF.

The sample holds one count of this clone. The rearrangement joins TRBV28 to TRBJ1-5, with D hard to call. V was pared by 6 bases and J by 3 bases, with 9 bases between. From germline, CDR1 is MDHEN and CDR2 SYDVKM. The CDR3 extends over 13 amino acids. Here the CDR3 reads CASSRWSNQPQHF. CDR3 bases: TGTGCCAGCAGCCGGTGGTCCAATCAGCCCCAGCATTTT.

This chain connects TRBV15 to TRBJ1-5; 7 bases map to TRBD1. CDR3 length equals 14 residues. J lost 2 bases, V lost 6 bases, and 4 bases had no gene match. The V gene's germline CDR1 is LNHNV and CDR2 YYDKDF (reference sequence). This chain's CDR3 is CATSPTGGNQPQHF. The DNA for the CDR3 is TGTGCCACCAGTCCTACAGGGGGCAATCAGCCCCAGCATTTT.

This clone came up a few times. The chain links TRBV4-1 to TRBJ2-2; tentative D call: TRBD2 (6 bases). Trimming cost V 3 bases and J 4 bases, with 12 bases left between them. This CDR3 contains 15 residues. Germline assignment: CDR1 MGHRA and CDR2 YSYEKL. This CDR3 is CASSQFSGSTGELFF. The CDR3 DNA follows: TGCGCCAGCAGCCAGTTTTCCGGGAGCACCGGGGAGCTGTTTTTT.

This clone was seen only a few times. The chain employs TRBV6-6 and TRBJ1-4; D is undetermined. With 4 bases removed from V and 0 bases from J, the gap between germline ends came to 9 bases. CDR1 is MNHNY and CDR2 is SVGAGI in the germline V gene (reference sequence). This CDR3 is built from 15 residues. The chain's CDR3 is CASSWATATNEKLFF. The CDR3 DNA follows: TGTGCCAGCAGTTGGGCGACGGCAACTAATGAAAAACTGTTTTTT.